This entry lists 2 T cell receptor beta chains sequenced from one sample in a study of blood T cells in healthy people across ages. With a J-beta primer mix and a sample-barcoded 5' primer, a second PCR ran about 7 to 11 cycles. TCRdb re-derived calls from the 5' RACE reads in MiXCR, one entry per CDR3 protein. The sample includes roughly 800,000 distinct CDR3 sequences, 50% to 65% of them seen just once. The specimen sequenced was blood. The receptors stem from an elderly man in good health.

J is TRBJ1-5 and V is TRBV27; possibly TRBD1 for D (6 bases). V was trimmed by 8 bases and J by 7 bases, leaving 21 bases between them. The length of the CDR3 is 15 residues. Germline values: CDR1 MNHEY, CDR2 SMNVEV (reference sequence). The CDR3: CASGLGAGARQPQHF. The DNA of the CDR3 is TGTGCCAGCGGCTTGGGTGCGGGGGCGAGGCAGCCCCAGCATTTT.

The rearrangement uses TRBV12-3 or TRBV12-4 and TRBJ2-3; the D is unclear. This CDR3 has 15 amino acids. V was trimmed by 0 bases and J by 14 bases, leaving 21 bases between them. This CDR3 is CASSLAFQAYAYAYF. CDR3 nucleotide sequence: TGTGCCAGCAGTTTAGCGTTCCAGGCCTACGCATACGCGTATTTT.